The entry below gives a single T cell receptor (beta chain) sequence along with its context. Its specificity is unknown. These data originate in a study of OX40 agonist ivuxolimab in advanced cancers. Across the whole study: Patients receiving dose escalation had hepatocellular carcinoma, melanoma, renal cell or head and neck cancer. With a range of 23 to 79, age averaged approximately 60 years, and roughly 80% were male.

This CDR3 comprises 16 residues. The germline V gene has CDR1 LGHNA and CDR2 YSLEER. The germline V and J ends were trimmed by 0 bases and 0 bases, with 9 bases remaining between them. Study-wide results and caveats: Some of the lowest clonal expansion was seen in partial responders at 0.1-3.0 mg/kg. At 0.1 to 3.0 mg/kg, CD4+ and CD8+ blood T cells expanded clonally by week 6.

Some clones are missing from TCRdb's copy, which holds only in-frame ones; the method was immunoSEQ multiplex PCR. The sample lists 50,000 or so clones; about 91% were seen once. Sequences were derived from CD4+ or CD8+ T cells sorted from blood, sampled in a trial of the OX40 agonist ivuxolimab. The source of this sequence is an adult with an advanced solid tumor such as melanoma, head and neck, liver or kidney cancer. The J gene is TRBJ1-3, the V gene TRBV4-3, with TRBD1 as a possible D gene (6 bases). The CDR3, as DNA: TGCGCCAGCAGCCAAGAGTGGGACATCTCTGGAAACACCATATATTTT. It encodes CASSQEWDISGNTIYF.